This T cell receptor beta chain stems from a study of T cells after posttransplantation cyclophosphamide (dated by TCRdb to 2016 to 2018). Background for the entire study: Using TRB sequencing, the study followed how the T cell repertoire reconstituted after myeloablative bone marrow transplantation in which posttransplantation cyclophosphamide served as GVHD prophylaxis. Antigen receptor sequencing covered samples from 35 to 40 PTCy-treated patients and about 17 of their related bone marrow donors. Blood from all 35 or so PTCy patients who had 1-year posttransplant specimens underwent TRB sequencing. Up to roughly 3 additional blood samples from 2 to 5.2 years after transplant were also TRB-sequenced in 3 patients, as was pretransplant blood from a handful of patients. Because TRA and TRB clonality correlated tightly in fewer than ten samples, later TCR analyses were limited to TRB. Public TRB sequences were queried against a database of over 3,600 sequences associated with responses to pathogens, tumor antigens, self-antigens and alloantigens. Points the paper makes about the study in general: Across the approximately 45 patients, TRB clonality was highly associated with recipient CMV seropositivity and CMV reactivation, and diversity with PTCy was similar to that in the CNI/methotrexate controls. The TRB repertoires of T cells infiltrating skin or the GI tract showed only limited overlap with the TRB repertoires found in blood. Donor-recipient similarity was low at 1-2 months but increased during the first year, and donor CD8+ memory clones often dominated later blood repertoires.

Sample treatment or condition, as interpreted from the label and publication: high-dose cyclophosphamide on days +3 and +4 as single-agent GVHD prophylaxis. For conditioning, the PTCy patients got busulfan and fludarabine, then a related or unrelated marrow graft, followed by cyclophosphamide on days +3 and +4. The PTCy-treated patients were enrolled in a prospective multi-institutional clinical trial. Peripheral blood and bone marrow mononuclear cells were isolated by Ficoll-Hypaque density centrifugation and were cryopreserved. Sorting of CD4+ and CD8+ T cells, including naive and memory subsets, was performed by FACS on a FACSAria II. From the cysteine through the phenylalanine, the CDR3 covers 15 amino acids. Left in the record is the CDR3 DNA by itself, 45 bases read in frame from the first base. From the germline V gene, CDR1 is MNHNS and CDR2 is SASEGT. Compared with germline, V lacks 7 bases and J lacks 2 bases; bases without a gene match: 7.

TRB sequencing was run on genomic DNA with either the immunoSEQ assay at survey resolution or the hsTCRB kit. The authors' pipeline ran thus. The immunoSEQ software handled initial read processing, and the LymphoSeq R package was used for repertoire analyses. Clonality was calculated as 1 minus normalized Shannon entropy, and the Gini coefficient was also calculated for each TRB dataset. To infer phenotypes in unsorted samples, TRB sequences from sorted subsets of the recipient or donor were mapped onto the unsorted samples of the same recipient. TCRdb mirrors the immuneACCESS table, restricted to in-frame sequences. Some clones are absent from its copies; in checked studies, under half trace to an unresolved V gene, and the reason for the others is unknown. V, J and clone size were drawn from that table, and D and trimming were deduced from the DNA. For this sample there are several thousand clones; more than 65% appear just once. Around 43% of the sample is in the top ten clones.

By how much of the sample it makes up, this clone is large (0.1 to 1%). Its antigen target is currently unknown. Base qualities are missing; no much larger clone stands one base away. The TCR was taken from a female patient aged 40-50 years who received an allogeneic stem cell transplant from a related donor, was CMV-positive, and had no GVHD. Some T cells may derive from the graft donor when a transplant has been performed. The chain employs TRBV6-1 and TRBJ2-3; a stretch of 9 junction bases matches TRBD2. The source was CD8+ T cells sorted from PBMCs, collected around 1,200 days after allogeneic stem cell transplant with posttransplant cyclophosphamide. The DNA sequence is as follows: TGTGCCAGCAACCCCCAGCGGGGGGTCACAGATACGCAGTATTTT. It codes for CASNPQRGVTDTQYF.